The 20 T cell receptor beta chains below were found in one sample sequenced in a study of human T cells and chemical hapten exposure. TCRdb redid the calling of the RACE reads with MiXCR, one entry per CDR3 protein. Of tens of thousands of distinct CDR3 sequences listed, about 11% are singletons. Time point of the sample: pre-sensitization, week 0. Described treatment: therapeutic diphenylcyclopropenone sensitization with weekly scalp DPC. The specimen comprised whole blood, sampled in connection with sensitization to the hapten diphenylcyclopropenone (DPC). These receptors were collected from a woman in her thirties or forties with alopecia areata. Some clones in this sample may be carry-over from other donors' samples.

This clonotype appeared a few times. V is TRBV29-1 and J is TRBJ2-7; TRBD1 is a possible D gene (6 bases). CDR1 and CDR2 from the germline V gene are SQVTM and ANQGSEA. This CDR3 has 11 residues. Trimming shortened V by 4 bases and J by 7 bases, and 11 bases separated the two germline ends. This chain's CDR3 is CSVVRGREQYF. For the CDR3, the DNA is TGCAGCGTTGTGAGGGGGAGAGAGCAGTACTTC.

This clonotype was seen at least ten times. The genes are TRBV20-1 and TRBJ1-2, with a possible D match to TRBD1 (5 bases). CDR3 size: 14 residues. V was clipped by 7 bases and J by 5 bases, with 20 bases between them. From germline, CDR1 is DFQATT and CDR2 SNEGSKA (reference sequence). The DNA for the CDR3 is TGCAGTGGGGTTCCAGCCGGGACCCTGTATGGCTACACCTTC. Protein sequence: CSGVPAGTLYGYTF.

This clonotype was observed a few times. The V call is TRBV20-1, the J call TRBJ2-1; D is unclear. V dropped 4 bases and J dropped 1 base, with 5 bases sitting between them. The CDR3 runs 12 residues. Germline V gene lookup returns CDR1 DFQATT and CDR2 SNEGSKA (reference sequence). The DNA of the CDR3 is TGCAGTGCTATCGGGTCCTACAATGAGCAGTTCTTC. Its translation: CSAIGSYNEQFF.

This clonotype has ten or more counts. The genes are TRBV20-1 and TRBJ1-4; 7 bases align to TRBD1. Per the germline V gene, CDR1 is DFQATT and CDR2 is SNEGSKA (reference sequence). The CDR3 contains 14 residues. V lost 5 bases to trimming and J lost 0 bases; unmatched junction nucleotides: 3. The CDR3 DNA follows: TGCAGTGCTCGGACAGGAGCAACTAATGAAAAACTGTTTTTT. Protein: CSARTGATNEKLFF.

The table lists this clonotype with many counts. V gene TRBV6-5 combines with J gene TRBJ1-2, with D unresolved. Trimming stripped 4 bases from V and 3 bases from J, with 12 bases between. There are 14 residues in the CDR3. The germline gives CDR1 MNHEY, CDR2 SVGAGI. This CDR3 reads CASSSRAEHYGYTF. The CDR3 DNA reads TGTGCCAGCAGTTCACGGGCAGAGCACTATGGCTACACCTTC.

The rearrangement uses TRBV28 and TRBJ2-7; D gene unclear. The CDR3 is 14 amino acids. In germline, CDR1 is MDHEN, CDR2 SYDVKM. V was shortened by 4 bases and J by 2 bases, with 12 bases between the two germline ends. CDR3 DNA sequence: TGTGCCAGCAGTTATAGGGCGGAAACCTACGAGCAGTACTTC. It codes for CASSYRAETYEQYF.

This chain's CDR3 is CASSDRDLYEQYF. The DNA for the CDR3 is TGTGCCAGCAGCGACCGGGACCTCTACGAGCAGTACTTC. V usage is TRBV7-2 and J usage is TRBJ2-7; D assignment may be TRBD1 or TRBD2 (5 bases each). This CDR3 has 13 residues. The V gene's germline CDR1 is SGHTA and CDR2 FQGNSA. Trimming cost V 5 bases and J 3 bases, with 11 bases left between them. The full variable domain, rest sourced from reference TRBV7-2 and TRBJ2-7, is GAGVSQSPSNKVTEKGKDVELRCDPISGHTALYWYRQSLGQGLEFLIYFQGNSAPDKSGLPSDRFSAERTGGSVSTLTIQRTQQEDSAVYLCASSDRDLYEQYFGPGTRLTVT.

CDR3 sequence (DNA): TGTGCCTGGGGGGGGGGAGGCGAGCAGTACTTC. Protein: CAWGGGGEQYF. The chain joins TRBV30 to TRBJ2-7; 7 positions match TRBD2. Germline CDR1 is GTSNPN and CDR2 is SVGIG (reference sequence). V lost 5 bases, J lost 6 bases, and 4 bases stayed unmatched. The CDR3 runs to 11 residues.

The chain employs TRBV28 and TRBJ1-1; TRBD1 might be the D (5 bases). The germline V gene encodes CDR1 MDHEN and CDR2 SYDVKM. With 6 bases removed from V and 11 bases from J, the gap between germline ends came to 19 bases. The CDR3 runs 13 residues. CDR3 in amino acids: CASRGRGVLGAFF. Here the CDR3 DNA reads TGTGCCAGCAGAGGGAGAGGGGTGCTGGGGGCTTTCTTT.

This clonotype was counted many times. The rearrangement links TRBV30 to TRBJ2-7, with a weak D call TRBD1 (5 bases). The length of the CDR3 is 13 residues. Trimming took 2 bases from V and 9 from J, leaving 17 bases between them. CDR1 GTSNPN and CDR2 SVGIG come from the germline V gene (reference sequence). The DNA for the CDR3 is TGTGCCTGGAGTACCCCGGCAGGGAAAGGGCAGTACTTC. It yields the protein CAWSTPAGKGQYF.

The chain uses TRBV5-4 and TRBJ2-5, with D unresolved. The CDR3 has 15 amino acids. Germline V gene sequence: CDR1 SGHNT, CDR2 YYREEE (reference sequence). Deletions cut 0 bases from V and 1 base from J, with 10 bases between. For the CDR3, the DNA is TGTGCCAGCAGCTTGGCCATCGGCAGCCAAGAGACCCAGTACTTC. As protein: CASSLAIGSQETQYF.

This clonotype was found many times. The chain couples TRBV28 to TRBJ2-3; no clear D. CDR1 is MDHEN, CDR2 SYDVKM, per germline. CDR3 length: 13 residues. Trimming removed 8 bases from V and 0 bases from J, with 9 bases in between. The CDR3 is CASRQRSTDTQYF. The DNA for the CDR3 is TGTGCCAGCCGTCAGCGCAGCACAGATACGCAGTATTTT.

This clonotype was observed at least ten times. The DNA for the CDR3 is TGTGCCAGCTCAAAGGACAAAACCAACACTGAAGCTTTCTTT. Translated, it gives CASSKDKTNTEAFF. This chain links TRBV18 with TRBJ1-1, with D perhaps matching TRBD1 (5 bases). Trimming took 5 bases from V and 2 from J, leaving 12 bases between them. The CDR3 runs to 14 residues. Germline V gives CDR1 KGHSH, CDR2 LQKENI.

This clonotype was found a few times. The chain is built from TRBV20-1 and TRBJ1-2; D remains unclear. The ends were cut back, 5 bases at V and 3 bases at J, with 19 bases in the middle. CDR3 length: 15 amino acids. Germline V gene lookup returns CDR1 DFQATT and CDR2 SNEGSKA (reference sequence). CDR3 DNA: TGCAGTGCTTCCGACCGACTGGCCTGGGACTATGGCTACACCTTC. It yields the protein CSASDRLAWDYGYTF.

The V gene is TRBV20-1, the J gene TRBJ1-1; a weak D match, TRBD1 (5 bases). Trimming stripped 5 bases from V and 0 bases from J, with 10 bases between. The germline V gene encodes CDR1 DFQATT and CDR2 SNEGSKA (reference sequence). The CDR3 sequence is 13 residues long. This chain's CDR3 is CSALTALNTEAFF. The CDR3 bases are TGCAGTGCTTTGACAGCCCTGAACACTGAAGCTTTCTTT.

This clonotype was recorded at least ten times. The CDR3 DNA sequence: TGTGCCAGCAAGGACAGGGGGGTTGGGGCCAACGTCCTGACTTTC. Protein: CASKDRGVGANVLTF. The J gene is TRBJ2-6, the V gene TRBV2; 10 bases agree with TRBD1. The CDR3 has 15 amino acids. The germline V gene has CDR1 SNHLY and CDR2 FYNNEI. Trimming cost V 7 bases and J 3 bases; bases outside gene matches: 3.

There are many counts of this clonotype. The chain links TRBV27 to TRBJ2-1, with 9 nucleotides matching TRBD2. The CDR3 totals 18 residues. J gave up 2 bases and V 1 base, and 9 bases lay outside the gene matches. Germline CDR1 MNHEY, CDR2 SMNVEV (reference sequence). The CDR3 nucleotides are TGTGCCAGCAGTTTATTAGGATCTAGCGGGATAACCTACAATGAGCAGTTCTTC. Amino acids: CASSLLGSSGITYNEQFF.

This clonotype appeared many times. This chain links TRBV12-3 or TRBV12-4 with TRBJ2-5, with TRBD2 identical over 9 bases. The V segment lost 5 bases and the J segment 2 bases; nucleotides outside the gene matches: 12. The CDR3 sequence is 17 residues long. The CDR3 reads CASSPSAGGPLQETQYF. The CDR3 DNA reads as TGTGCCAGCAGTCCCTCGGCGGGGGGGCCCTTACAAGAGACCCAGTACTTC.

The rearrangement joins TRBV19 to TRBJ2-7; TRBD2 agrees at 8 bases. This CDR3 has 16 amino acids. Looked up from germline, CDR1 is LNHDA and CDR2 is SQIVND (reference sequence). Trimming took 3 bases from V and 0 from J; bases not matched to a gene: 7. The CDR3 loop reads CASSMFGSGTSYEQYF. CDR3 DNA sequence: TGTGCCAGTAGTATGTTTGGTAGCGGGACCTCCTACGAGCAGTACTTC.

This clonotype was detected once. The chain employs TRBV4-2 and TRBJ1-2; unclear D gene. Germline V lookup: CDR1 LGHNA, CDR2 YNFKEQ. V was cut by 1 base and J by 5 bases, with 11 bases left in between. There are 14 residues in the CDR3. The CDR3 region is CASSQAMLGYGYTF. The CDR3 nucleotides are TGTGCCAGCAGCCAAGCTATGTTAGGTTATGGCTACACCTTC.